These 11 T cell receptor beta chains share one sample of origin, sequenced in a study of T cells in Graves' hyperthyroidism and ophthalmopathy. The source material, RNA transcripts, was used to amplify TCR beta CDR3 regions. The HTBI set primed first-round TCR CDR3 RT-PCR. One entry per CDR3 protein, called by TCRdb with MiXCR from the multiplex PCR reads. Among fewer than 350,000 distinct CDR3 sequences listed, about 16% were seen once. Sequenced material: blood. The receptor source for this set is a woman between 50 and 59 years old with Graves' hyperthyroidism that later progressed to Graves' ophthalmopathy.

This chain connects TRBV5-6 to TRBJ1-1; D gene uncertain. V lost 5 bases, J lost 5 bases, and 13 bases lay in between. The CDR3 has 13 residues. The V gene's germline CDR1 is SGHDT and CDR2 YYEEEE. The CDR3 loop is CASRPTLGTEAFF. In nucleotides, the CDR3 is TGTGCCAGCAGGCCTACCCTGGGAACTGAAGCTTTCTTT.

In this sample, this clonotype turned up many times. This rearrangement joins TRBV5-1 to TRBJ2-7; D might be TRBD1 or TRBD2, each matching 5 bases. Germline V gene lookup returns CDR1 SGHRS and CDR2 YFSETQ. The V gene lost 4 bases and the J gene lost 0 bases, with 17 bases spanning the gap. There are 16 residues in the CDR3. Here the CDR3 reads CASSPSERDLSYEQYF. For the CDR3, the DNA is TGCGCCAGCAGCCCGTCCGAACGGGACCTCTCCTACGAGCAGTACTTC.

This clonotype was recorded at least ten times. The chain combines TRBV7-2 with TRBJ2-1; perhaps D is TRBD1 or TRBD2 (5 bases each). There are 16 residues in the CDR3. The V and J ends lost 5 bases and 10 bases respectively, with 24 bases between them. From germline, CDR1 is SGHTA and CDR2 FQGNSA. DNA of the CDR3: TGTGCCAGCAGCCCCCCAGATTCGGGACGTTCAGTCGAGCAGTTCTTC. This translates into CASSPPDSGRSVEQFF.

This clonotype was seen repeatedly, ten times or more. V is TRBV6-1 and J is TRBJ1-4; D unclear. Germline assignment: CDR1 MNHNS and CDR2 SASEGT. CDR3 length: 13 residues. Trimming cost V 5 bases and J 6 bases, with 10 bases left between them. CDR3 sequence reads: CASSPRLDEKLFF. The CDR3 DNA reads TGTGCCAGCAGTCCGCGGCTTGATGAAAAACTGTTTTTT.

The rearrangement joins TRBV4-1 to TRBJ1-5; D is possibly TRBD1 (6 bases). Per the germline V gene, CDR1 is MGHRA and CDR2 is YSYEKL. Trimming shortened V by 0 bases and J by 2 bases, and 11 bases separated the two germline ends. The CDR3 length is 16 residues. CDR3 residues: CASSQDTGAGNQPQHF. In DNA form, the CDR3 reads TGCGCCAGCAGCCAAGATACGGGGGCTGGCAATCAGCCCCAGCATTTT.

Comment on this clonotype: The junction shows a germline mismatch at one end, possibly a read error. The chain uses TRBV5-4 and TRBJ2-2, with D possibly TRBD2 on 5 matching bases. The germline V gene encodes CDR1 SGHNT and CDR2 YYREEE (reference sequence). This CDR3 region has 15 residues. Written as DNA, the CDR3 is TGTGCCAGCAGATTGGGAGCTAAGAACACCGGGGAGCTGTTTTTT. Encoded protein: CASRLGAKNTGELFF.

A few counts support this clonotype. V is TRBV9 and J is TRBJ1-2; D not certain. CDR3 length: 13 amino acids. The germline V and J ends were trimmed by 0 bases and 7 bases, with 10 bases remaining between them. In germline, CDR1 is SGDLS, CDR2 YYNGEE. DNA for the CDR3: TGTGCCAGCAGCGTAGCCCCGGCCGGTGGCTACACCTTC. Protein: CASSVAPAGGYTF.

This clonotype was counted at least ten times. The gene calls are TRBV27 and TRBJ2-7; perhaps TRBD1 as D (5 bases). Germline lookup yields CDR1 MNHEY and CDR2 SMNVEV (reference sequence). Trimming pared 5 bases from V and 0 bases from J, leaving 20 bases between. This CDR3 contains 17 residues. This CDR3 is CASSPILDILSSYEQYF. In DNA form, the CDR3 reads TGTGCCAGCAGTCCTATCCTGGACATCCTAAGCTCCTACGAGCAGTACTTC.

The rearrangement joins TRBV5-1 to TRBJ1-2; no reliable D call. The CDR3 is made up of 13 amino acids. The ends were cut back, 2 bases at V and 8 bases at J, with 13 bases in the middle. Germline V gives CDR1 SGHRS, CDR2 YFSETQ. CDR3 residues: CASSFGSGSGYTF. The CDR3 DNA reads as TGCGCCAGCAGCTTCGGGTCGGGGTCCGGCTACACCTTC.

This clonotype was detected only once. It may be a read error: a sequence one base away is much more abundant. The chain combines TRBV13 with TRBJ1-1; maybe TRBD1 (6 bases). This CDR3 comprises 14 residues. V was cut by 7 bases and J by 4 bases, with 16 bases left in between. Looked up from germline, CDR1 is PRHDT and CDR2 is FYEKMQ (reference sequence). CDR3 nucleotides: TGTGCCAGCAACCAAGTCCAGGGGACCACTGAAGCTTTCTTT. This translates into CASNQVQGTTEAFF.

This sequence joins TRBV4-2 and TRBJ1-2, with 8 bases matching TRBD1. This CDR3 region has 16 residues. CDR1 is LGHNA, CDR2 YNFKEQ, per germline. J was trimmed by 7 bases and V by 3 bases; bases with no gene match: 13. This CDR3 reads CASSQGTAGTGSGYTF. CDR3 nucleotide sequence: TGTGCCAGCAGCCAGGGAACGGCAGGGACAGGCAGTGGCTACACCTTC.